This T cell receptor beta chain was captured by sequencing in a study of beta chain features in type 1 diabetes. Turning to the study itself: The patient and healthy donor groups were comparable for age, gender and cell yields. All of the samples together had 85 million to 140 million sorted cells examined. Study outcomes and limitations: Lower insertion and higher deletion counts appeared at VDJ junctions in type 1 diabetes patients. Among all four CD4+ subsets, Type 1 diabetes patients had TCRB CDR3s that were moderately but significantly shorter.

This clone appeared a few times. Its antigen is unknown. TCRB transcripts that were expressed got sequenced, as all of the isolated RNA had been reverse transcribed. This table comes from immunoSEQ multiplex PCR, and its TCRdb copy is limited to in-frame clones, with some not included. Among more than 150,000 clones listed, about 13% were seen once. The CDR3 is 13 amino acids. V lost 6 bases and J 8 bases, leaving 16 bases between the germline ends. In germline, CDR1 is SNHLY, CDR2 FYNNEI. The genes are TRBV2 and TRBJ1-2, with unresolved D. The TCR originated in a woman aged 18-29 years in good health. Input material: central memory CD4+ T cells from blood. The CDR3 bases are TGTGCCAGCAGCCCTCCGACTCGACGCGGCTACACCTTC. The encoded protein is CASSPPTRRGYTF.